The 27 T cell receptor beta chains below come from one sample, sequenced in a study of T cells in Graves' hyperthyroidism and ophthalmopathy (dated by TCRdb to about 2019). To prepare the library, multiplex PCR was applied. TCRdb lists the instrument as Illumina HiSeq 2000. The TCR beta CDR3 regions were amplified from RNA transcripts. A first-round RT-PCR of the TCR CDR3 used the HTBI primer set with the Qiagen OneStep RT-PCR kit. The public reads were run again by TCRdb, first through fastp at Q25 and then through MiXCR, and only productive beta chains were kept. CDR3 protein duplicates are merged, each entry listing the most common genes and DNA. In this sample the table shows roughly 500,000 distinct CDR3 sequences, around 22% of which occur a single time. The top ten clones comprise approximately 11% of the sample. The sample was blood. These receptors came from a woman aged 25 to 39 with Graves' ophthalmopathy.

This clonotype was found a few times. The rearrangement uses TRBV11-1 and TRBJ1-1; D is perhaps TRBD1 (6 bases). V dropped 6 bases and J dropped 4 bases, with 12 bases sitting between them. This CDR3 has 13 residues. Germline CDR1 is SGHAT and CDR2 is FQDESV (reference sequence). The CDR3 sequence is CASRPGGGTEAFF. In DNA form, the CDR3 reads TGTGCCAGCAGGCCGGGGGGCGGCACTGAAGCTTTCTTT. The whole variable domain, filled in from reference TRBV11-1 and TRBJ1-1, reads EAEVAQSPRYKITEKSQAVAFWCDPISGHATLYWYRQILGQGPELLVQFQDESVVDDSQLPKDRFSAERLKGVDSTLKIQPAELGDSAMYLCASRPGGGTEAFFGQGTRLTVV.

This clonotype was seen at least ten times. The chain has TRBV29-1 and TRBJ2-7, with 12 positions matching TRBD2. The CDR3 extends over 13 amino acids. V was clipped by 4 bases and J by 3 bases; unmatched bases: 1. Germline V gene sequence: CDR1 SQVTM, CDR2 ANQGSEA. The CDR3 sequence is CSVGLAGDYEQYF. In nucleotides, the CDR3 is TGCAGCGTTGGACTAGCGGGGGACTACGAGCAGTACTTC.

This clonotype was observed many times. This CDR3 reads CSAREYRNTEAFF. CDR3 bases: TGCAGTGCTAGAGAATACAGGAACACTGAAGCTTTCTTT. The chain carries TRBV20-1 and TRBJ1-1; D is ambiguous. This CDR3 is built from 13 residues. Between the trimmed V and J ends, which lost 0 bases and 1 base, there was a span of 6 bases. Germline loops: CDR1 DFQATT, CDR2 SNEGSKA (reference sequence).

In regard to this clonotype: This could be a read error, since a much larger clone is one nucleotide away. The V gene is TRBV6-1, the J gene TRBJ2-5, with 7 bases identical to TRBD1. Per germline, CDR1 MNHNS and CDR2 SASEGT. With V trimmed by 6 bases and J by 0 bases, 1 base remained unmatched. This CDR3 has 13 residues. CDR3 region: CASSGTDQETQYF. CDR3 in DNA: TGTGCCAGCAGCGGGACAGACCAAGAGACCCAGTACTTC.

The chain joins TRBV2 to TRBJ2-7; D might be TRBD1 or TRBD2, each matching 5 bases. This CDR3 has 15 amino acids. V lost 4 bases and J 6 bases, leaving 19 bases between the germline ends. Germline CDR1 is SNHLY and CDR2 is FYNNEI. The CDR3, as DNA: TGTGCCAGCAGTGTCTTGTTGGGGGAAGTCTGCGAGCAGTACTTC. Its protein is CASSVLLGEVCEQYF.

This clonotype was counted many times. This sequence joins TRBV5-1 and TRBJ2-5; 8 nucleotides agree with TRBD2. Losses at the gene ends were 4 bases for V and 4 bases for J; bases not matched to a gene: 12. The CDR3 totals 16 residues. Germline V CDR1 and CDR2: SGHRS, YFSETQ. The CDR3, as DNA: TGCGCCAGCAGCCCAGGGACCCTTCGGGGGGGAGAGACCCAGTACTTC. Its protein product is CASSPGTLRGGETQYF.

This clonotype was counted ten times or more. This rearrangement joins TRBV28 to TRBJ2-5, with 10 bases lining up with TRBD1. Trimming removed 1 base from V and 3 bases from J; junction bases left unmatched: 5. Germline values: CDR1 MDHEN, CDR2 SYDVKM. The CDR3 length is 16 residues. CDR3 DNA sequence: TGTGCCAGCAGTTTATTGACCGGGACAGGGGAAGAGACCCAGTACTTC. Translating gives CASSLLTGTGEETQYF.

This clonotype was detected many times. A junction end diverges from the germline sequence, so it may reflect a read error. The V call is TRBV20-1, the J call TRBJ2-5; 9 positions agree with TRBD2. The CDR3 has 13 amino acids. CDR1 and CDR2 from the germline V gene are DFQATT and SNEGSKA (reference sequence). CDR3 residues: CSARAGGSETQYF. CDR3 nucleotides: TGCAGTGCAAGAGCGGGGGGAAGTGAGACCCAGTACTTC.

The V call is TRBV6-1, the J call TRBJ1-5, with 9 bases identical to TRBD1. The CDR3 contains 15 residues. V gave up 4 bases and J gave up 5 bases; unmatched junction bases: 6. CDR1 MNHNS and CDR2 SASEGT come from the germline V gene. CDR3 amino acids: CASSVRTGDYQPQHF. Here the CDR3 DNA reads TGTGCCAGCAGTGTACGGACAGGGGATTATCAGCCCCAGCATTTT.

The CDR3, as DNA: TGTGCCAGCAGCTTATCCGGGGGCTTCATGAACACTGAAGCTTTCTTT. This gives the protein CASSLSGGFMNTEAFF. The chain couples TRBV11-1 to TRBJ1-1, with a tentative D call TRBD1 (6 bases). From germline, CDR1 is SGHAT and CDR2 FQDESV (reference sequence). Trimming removed 2 bases from V and 0 bases from J, with 13 bases in between. The CDR3 is 16 residues long. Drawing the rest from reference TRBV11-1 and TRBJ1-1, the complete variable domain is EAEVAQSPRYKITEKSQAVAFWCDPISGHATLYWYRQILGQGPELLVQFQDESVVDDSQLPKDRFSAERLKGVDSTLKIQPAELGDSAMYLCASSLSGGFMNTEAFFGQGTRLTVV.

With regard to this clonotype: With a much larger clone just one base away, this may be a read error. CDR3 nucleotides: TGCATTGGTGCAGGGGGCTCTGAAGCTTTCTTT. Translating it yields CIGAGGSEAFF. The chain couples TRBV20-1 to TRBJ1-1; 8 bases fit TRBD1. Germline CDR1 is DFQATT and CDR2 is SNEGSKA (reference sequence). The CDR3 totals 11 residues.

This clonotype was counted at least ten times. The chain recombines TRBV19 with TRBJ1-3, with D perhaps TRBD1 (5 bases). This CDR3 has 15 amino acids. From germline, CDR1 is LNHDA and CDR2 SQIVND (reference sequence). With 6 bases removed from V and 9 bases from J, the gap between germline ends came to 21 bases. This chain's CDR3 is CASSPTPQSGFTIYF. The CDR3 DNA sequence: TGTGCCAGTAGCCCGACTCCTCAATCAGGGTTCACCATATATTTT.

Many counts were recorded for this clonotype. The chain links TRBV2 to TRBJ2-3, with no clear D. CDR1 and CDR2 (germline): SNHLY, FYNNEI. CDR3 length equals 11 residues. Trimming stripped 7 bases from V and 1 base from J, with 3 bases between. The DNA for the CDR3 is TGTGCCAGCATCCGCACAGATACGCAGTATTTT. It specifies CASIRTDTQYF.

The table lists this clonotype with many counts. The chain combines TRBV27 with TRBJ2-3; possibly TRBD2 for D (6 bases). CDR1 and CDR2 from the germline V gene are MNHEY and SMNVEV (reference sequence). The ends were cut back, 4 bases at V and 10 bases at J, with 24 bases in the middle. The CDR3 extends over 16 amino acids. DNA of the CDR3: TGTGCCAGCAGTTATACGGGGGAATGGAGTATTAATCCGCAGTATTTT. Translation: CASSYTGEWSINPQYF.

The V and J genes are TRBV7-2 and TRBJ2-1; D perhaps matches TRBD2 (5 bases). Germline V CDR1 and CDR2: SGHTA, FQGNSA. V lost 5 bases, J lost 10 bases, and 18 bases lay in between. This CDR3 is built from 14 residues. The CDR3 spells CASSRQLESYEQFF. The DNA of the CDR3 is TGTGCCAGCAGCCGCCAACTAGAGTCCTACGAGCAGTTCTTC.

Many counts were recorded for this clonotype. The DNA for the CDR3 is TGCGCCAGCAGCTCAGGGACAGGGGGGTCTGAAGCTTTCTTT. Amino acids: CASSSGTGGSEAFF. The chain couples TRBV5-1 to TRBJ1-1; 11 bases align to TRBD1. Germline assignment: CDR1 SGHRS and CDR2 YFSETQ. The ends lost 3 bases at V and 6 bases at J; junction bases unmatched: 4. The CDR3 covers 14 residues. Full variable domain (remainder filled in from reference TRBV5-1 and TRBJ1-1): KAGVTQTPRYLIKTRGQQVTLSCSPISGHRSVSWYQQTPGQGLQFLFEYFSETQRNKGNFPGRFSGRQFSNSRSEMNVSTLELGDSALYLCASSSGTGGSEAFFGQGTRLTVV.

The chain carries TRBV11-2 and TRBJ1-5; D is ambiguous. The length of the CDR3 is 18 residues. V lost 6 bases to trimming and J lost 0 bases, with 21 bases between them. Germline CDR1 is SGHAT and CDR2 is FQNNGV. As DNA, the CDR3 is TGTGCCAGCAGTTTCCTCGAGATGCGGAAATATAGCAATCAGCCCCAGCATTTT. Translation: CASSFLEMRKYSNQPQHF.

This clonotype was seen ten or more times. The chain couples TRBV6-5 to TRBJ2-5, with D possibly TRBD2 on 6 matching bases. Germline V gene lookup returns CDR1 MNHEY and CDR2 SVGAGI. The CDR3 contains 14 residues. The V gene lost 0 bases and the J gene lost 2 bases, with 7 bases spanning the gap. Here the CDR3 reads CASSYSEGQETQYF. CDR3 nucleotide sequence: TGTGCCAGCAGTTACTCGGAGGGTCAAGAGACCCAGTACTTC.

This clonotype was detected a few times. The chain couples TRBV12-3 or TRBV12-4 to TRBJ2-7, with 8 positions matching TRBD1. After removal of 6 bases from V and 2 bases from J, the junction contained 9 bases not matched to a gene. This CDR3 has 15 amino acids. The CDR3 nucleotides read TGTGCCAGCAGGTGGACAGGGACACTGACCTACGAGCAGTACTTC. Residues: CASRWTGTLTYEQYF.

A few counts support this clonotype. CDR3 in DNA: TGTGCCACCAGCAGAGATAGGGAGAGCACCGGGGAGCTGTTTTTT. Residues: CATSRDRESTGELFF. V gene TRBV15 combines with J gene TRBJ2-2, with D possibly TRBD2 on 5 matching bases. The germline V and J ends were trimmed by 0 bases and 4 bases, with 9 bases remaining between them. The germline gives CDR1 LNHNV, CDR2 YYDKDF (reference sequence). The CDR3 contains 15 residues.

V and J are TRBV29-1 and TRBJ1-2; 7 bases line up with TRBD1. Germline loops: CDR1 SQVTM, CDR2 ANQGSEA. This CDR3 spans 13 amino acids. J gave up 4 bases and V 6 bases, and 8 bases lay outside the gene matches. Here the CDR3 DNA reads TGCAGCGTCCTCCGGGACAGCCTCTATGGCTACACCTTC. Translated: CSVLRDSLYGYTF. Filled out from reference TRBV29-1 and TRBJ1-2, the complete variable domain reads SAVISQKPSRDICQRGTSLTIQCQVDSQVTMMFWYRQQPGQSLTLIATANQGSEATYESGFVIDKFPISRPNLTFSTLTVSNMSPEDSSIYLCSVLRDSLYGYTFGSGTRLTVV.

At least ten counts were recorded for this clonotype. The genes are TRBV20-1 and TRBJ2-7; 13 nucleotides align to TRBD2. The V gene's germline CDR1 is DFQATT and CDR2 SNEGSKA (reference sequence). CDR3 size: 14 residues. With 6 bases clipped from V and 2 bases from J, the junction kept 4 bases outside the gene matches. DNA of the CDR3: TGCAGTGCCACGGGACTAGCGGGGACCTACGAGCAGTACTTC. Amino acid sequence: CSATGLAGTYEQYF.

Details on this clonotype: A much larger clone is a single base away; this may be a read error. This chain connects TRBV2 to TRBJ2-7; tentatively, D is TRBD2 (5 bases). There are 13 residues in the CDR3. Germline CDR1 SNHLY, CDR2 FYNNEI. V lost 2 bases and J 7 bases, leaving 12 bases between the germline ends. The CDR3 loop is CASSENGVWEQYF. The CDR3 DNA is TGTGCCAGCAGTGAAAACGGGGTTTGGGAGCAGTACTTC.

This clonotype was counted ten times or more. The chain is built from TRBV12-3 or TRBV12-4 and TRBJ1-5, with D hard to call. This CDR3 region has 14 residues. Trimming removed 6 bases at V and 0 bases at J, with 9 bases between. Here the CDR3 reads CASSRIYSNQPQHF. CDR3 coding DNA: TGTGCCAGCAGCAGGATATATAGCAATCAGCCCCAGCATTTT.

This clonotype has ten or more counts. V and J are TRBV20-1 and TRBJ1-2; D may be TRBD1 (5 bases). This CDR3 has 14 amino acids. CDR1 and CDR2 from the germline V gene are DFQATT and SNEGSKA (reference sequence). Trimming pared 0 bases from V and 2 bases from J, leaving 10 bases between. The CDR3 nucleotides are TGCAGTGCTAGAGAGGGGCCCCTCAACTATGGCTACACCTTC. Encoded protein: CSAREGPLNYGYTF.

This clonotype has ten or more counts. CDR3 coding DNA: TGTGCCAGCCACTTGCAGGGAAGTTTGGCCACTGAAGCTTTCTTT. Translation gives CASHLQGSLATEAFF. V is TRBV6-4 and J is TRBJ1-1; D possibly corresponds to TRBD1 (5 bases). Trimming took off 8 bases at V and 4 bases at J, with 20 bases between the two ends. Germline loops: CDR1 MRHNA, CDR2 SNTAGT. The CDR3 consists of 15 residues.

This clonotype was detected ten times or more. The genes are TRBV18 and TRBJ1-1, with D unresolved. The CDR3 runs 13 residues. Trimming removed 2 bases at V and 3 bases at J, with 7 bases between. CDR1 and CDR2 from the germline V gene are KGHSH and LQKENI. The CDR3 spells CASSPVEYTEAFF. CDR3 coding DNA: TGTGCCAGCTCACCAGTGGAGTACACTGAAGCTTTCTTT.